The text below deals with one TCR beta chain. Its antigen remains undetermined. One junction end does not reproduce the germline sequence, and a read error may be involved. RNA from unsorted whole blood was extracted with TRIzol reagent, and germline DNA was obtained with the DNeasy Blood & Tissue kit. At the time of sampling, the patients had chronic HBV infection and had not received any treatment. Before surgery, 4 to 5 milliliters of peripheral blood were collected into K2EDTA tubes. The record originates from a study of tumor-infiltrating lymphocytes in primary liver carcinoma (dated 2017 in TCRdb). Turning to the overall study: Between late 2015 and early 2016, roughly 5 patients in China with histopathologically diagnosed primary liver carcinoma had their tumors surgically resected. The five patients, three men and two women aged 30 to 69 years, had hepatocellular carcinoma (four) or combined HCC and intrahepatic cholangiocarcinoma (one). The tumors of the five patients were staged as T1-T3 N0M0, with maximum diameters ranging from roughly 4.2 to 10 cm. Each sample produced about 3.5 to 8 million productive TCRbeta reads, and read depth showed no significant difference between tissue types. The study combined TCRbeta repertoire sequencing, expression microarrays and whole-exome sequencing across five regions of each liver tumor, with adjacent normal tissue and blood. A total of about 35 specimens from 5 patients, comprising approximately 25 tumor regions, 5 adjacent noncancerous liver tissues and 5 peripheral blood samples, were covered by TCRbeta repertoire sequencing. High reproducibility was observed for the technical replicate repertoires, with mean shared-clone rates roughly 0.87 and correlation coefficients above 0.95.

The CDR3 numbers 14 residues from cysteine through phenylalanine. The sequence is cut down to CDR3 DNA, 42 bases in frame from base 1. As encoded in the germline V gene, CDR1 is MNHEY while CDR2 is SVGAGI. Using a constant-region primer and ProtoScript II reverse transcriptase, TCRbeta-specific cDNA was reverse-transcribed from roughly 460 ng total RNA. The TCRbeta libraries were prepared through three rounds of nested multiplex PCR following a slightly modified ARM-PCR procedure. Multiplex TRBV1-TRBV30 forward primers and a Cbeta reverse primer were used in the first two PCR rounds, each of which was run for around 10 cycles. Sample barcodes and Illumina adapters were attached in a final 25-cycle PCR using Deep VentR polymerase. Before sequencing, amplicons between 200 and 500 bp were purified from gel using a QIAquick gel extraction kit. An Illumina HiSeq 2500 was used to sequence the TCRbeta amplicons with 250-bp paired-end reads. The original pipeline was this. To recover full CDR3 sequences, reads were quality-trimmed using Trimmomatic v0.33 and paired reads were then merged using FLASH v1.2.11. V, D and J germline segments were assigned to the rearranged TCRbeta sequences by MiGEC v1.2.1b. VDJtools v1.0.0 computed clonotype statistics and Shannon-Wiener diversity indices. Except for diversity analysis, only the 250 most abundant clonotypes of each sample were used in subsequent analyses to reduce sampling bias. The public reads were reprocessed in TCRdb via fastp at Q25 and MiXCR, keeping in-frame beta chains. Rows with one shared CDR3 protein collapse into an entry with the most common genes and DNA. The V and J calls were determined by TCRdb, not by the authors. The table for this sample lists approximately 300,000 distinct CDR3 sequences; 50% to 70% of them were counted only once. Jointly, the top ten make up roughly 9% of the sample.

Broader findings and caveats from the paper: The study included only four to six patients, and the authors note findings should be validated in a larger study. A significantly larger repertoire fraction was made up by the top 250 clones in tumors than in blood (p = 0.039). Because only the TCR beta chain was sequenced and unpaired alpha chains were not captured, true repertoire diversity is likely underestimated. Since the samples were bulk and unsorted, there was no way to compare CD4+ and CD8+ T cell repertoires. Repertoire overlap was found to be higher between tumor regions (mean roughly 36%) than between tumor-adjacent (roughly 17%) or tumor-blood (approximately 15%) pairs, consistent with antigen-driven expansion.

Sequencing input: peripheral blood. This TCR came from a man aged 35-49 years with primary liver carcinoma and hepatitis B virus infection. The V and J segments used are TRBV6-5 and TRBJ1-4, and 9 junctional nucleotides match TRBD1. The DNA is TGTGTCAGCAGGAGACAGGGGGGGGATGAAAAACTGTTTTTT. This sequence encodes CVSRRQGGDEKLFF.